This T cell receptor beta chain was identified in a study of blood T cell repertoires in COVID-19. Trimming removed 3 bases from V and 8 bases from J; junction bases left unmatched: 13. Germline V CDR1 and CDR2: SQVTM, ANQGSEA. This CDR3 is 15 amino acids long. TCRdb's copy holds only in-frame clones and misses some; the assay was immunoSEQ multiplex PCR. Of approximately 260,000 clones detected, 80% to 95% appear once; the ten largest clones hold 1.9%. What was sequenced was PBMCs or T cells enriched from blood (not recorded which). The rearrangement uses TRBV29-1 and TRBJ1-2, with TRBD1 matching 9 bases. The source is a young woman who had recovered from COVID-19. Here the CDR3 DNA reads TGCAGCGTTGATTCGATACCACCGGACAGGGGCGGCTACACCTTC. This codes for CSVDSIPPDRGGYTF.